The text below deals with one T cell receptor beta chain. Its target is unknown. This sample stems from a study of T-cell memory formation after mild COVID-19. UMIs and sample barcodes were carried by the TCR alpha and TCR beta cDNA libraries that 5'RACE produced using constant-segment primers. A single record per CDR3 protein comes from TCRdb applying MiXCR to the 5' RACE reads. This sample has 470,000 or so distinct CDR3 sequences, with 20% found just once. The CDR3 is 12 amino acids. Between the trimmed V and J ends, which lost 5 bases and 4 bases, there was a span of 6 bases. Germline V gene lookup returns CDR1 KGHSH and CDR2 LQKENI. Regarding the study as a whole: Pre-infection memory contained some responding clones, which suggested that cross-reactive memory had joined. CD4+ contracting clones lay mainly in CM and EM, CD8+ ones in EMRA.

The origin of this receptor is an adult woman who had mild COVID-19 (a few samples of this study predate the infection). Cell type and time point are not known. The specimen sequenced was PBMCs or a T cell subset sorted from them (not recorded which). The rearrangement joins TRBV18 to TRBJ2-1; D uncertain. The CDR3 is CASSASYNEQFF. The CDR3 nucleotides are TGTGCCAGCTCAGCCAGTTACAATGAGCAGTTCTTC. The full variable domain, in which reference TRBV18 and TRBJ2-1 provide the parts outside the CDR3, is NAGVMQNPRHLVRRRGQEARLRCSPMKGHSHVYWYRQLPEEGLKFMVYLQKENIIDESGMPKERFSAEFPKEGPSILRIQQVVRGDSAAYFCASSASYNEQFFGPGTRLTVL.